The 29 T cell receptor beta chains below all came from one sample that was sequenced in a study of shared clonotypes between healthy human individuals. Naive CD8 cells were CD45RO-negative, positively selected for CCR7, excluding terminally differentiated effector memory CD45RA+ cells. Sequencing was performed with immunoSEQ multiplex PCR; in TCRdb, only in-frame clones are kept and a portion is missing. The sample includes 660,000 or so clones, 95% to 97% seen only once; the top ten take approximately 0.1%. The specimen sequenced was naive CD8+ T cells sorted from blood. The receptors derive from a woman aged 30 to 39 in good health.

This sequence joins TRBV2 and TRBJ2-7; 8 bases are shared with TRBD2. The trim removed 4 bases at V and 4 bases at J, leaving 6 bases unmatched. CDR1 is SNHLY, CDR2 FYNNEI, per germline. The CDR3 is made up of 14 amino acids. The CDR3, as DNA: TGTGCCAGCAGTGGAGCGGGAGTTAGGTACGAGCAGTACTTC. Encoded protein: CASSGAGVRYEQYF.

The chain links TRBV5-5 to TRBJ1-5, with a possible D match to TRBD1 (6 bases). Per the germline V gene, CDR1 is SGHKS and CDR2 is YYEKEE (reference sequence). Deletions cut 3 bases from V and 7 bases from J, with 11 bases between. The CDR3 covers 13 residues. The CDR3 protein is CASSSEGGQPQHF. The CDR3 DNA follows: TGTGCCAGCAGCTCAGAAGGGGGACAGCCCCAGCATTTT.

The chain couples TRBV9 to TRBJ2-7, with D perhaps assigned TRBD1 or TRBD2 (5 bases each). Trimming cost V 4 bases and J 2 bases, with 16 bases left between them. The CDR3 runs to 15 residues. Germline values: CDR1 SGDLS, CDR2 YYNGEE. The CDR3 coding sequence is TGTGCCAGCAGCAACCGGGACGGGGATACCTACGAGCAGTACTTC. This codes for CASSNRDGDTYEQYF.

The genes are TRBV5-1 and TRBJ2-1, with 8 bases fitting TRBD1. The V gene end was trimmed by 2 bases and the J gene end by 15 bases; junction bases not matched to a gene: 10. Looked up from germline, CDR1 is SGHRS and CDR2 is YFSETQ. The CDR3 covers 13 residues. In DNA form, the CDR3 reads TGCGCCAGCAGCTTAGTTCAGGGGGCCGGATTGTTCTTC. This sequence encodes CASSLVQGAGLFF.

The genes are TRBV27 and TRBJ1-2; 7 nucleotides line up with TRBD1. The CDR3 consists of 13 residues. The trim removed 4 bases at V and 3 bases at J, leaving 2 bases unmatched. CDR1 MNHEY and CDR2 SMNVEV come from the germline V gene (reference sequence). The CDR3 nucleotides are TGTGCCAGCAGTTCAACAGGGGACTATGGCTACACCTTC. Amino acid sequence: CASSSTGDYGYTF.

The rearrangement uses TRBV2 and TRBJ1-3; D not certain. Trimming removed 3 bases at V and 0 bases at J, with 3 bases between. The germline CDR1 and CDR2 sequences are SNHLY and FYNNEI. This CDR3 region has 13 residues. CDR3 loop: CASSETSGNTIYF. CDR3 sequence (DNA): TGTGCCAGCAGTGAGACCTCTGGAAACACCATATATTTT.

The V and J genes are TRBV9 and TRBJ2-3; 11 bases line up with TRBD1. V shed 0 bases and J 6 bases; nucleotides not matched to a gene: 3. The CDR3 has 15 residues. Germline V CDR1 and CDR2: SGDLS, YYNGEE. The CDR3 sequence is CASSVEGQGADTQYF. In DNA form, the CDR3 reads TGTGCCAGCAGCGTAGAAGGACAGGGGGCGGATACGCAGTATTTT.

The chain joins TRBV4-1 to TRBJ2-1; the match to TRBD2 covers 10 bases. The CDR3 is made up of 16 amino acids. With 3 bases clipped from V and 7 bases from J, the junction kept 9 bases outside the gene matches. Per the germline V gene, CDR1 is MGHRA and CDR2 is YSYEKL. This CDR3 reads CASSQRAGGEENEQFF. DNA for the CDR3: TGCGCCAGCAGCCAGAGAGCGGGAGGGGAGGAGAATGAGCAGTTCTTC.

This sequence joins TRBV2 and TRBJ2-7; the match to TRBD2 covers 8 bases. This CDR3 comprises 15 residues. V lost 2 bases and J lost 3; bases outside the gene matches: 6. CDR1 and CDR2 (germline): SNHLY, FYNNEI. The CDR3 sequence: CASSESAGVDYEQYF. DNA of the CDR3: TGTGCCAGCAGTGAATCAGCGGGAGTTGACTACGAGCAGTACTTC.

The chain is built from TRBV19 and TRBJ1-5, with a weak D call TRBD1 (5 bases). The germline V gene has CDR1 LNHDA and CDR2 SQIVND (reference sequence). The CDR3 has 14 amino acids. The V end was cut by 3 bases, the J end by 4 bases, with 10 bases between. CDR3 in DNA: TGTGCCAGTAGTATGAGGGGATTTAATCAGCCCCAGCATTTT. As protein: CASSMRGFNQPQHF.

The chain combines TRBV4-2 with TRBJ2-2; TRBD2 aligns across 11 bases. J gave up 0 bases and V 5 bases, and 5 bases lay outside the gene matches. CDR3 length: 17 residues. Germline V gene lookup returns CDR1 LGHNA and CDR2 YNFKEQ. The CDR3, as DNA: TGTGCCAGCAGCGGGGAACTAGCGGGAGCGAACACCGGGGAGCTGTTTTTT. Amino acid sequence: CASSGELAGANTGELFF.

The chain recombines TRBV11-2 with TRBJ2-5; a weak D match, TRBD1 (7 bases). The germline CDR1 and CDR2 sequences are SGHAT and FQNNGV. Trimming took off 5 bases at V and 5 bases at J, with 18 bases between the two ends. This CDR3 comprises 15 residues. Written as DNA, the CDR3 is TGTGCCAGCAGCACCTACACAGGGGCGGGGGAGACCCAGTACTTC. Translated, it gives CASSTYTGAGETQYF.

The chain links TRBV14 to TRBJ1-6; D may be TRBD1 (6 bases). CDR3 length equals 14 residues. The V end was cut by 6 bases, the J end by 7 bases, with 13 bases between. Per germline, CDR1 SGHDN and CDR2 FVKESK. The CDR3 region is CASRHLGGNSPLHF. As DNA, the CDR3 is TGTGCCAGCAGACACCTAGGGGGAAATTCACCCCTCCACTTT.

CDR3 DNA sequence: TGTGCCAGCAGCCTCGGGACAGGGCAAGAGACCCAGTACTTC. Protein: CASSLGTGQETQYF. The chain has TRBV14 and TRBJ2-5; the match to TRBD1 covers 9 bases. The CDR3 runs to 14 residues. The germline V gene encodes CDR1 SGHDN and CDR2 FVKESK. Trimming took 4 bases from V and 2 from J; bases not matched to a gene: 2.

The rearrangement uses TRBV28 and TRBJ2-7; tentatively, D is TRBD2 (6 bases). CDR3 size: 15 residues. Germline loops: CDR1 MDHEN, CDR2 SYDVKM. The V end lost 2 bases, the J end lost 4 bases, and 15 bases lay between the germline ends. The DNA of the CDR3 is TGTGCCAGCAGTTTACCGGGACTGAACATGTACGAGCAGTACTTC. Translation gives CASSLPGLNMYEQYF. The full variable domain, in which reference TRBV28 and TRBJ2-7 provide the parts outside the CDR3, is DVKVTQSSRYLVKRTGEKVFLECVQDMDHENMFWYRQDPGLGLRLIYFSYDVKMKEKGDIPEGYSVSREKKERFSLILESASTNQTSMYLCASSLPGLNMYEQYFGPGTRLTVT.

This clone was seen a single time. The chain carries TRBV20-1 and TRBJ2-1, with D hard to call. Germline values: CDR1 DFQATT, CDR2 SNEGSKA (reference sequence). Trimming cost V 6 bases and J 9 bases, with 12 bases left between them. The CDR3 is 11 amino acids. CDR3 region: CSASRVAEQFF. The CDR3 DNA sequence: TGCAGTGCAAGTCGGGTAGCTGAGCAGTTCTTC.

The chain has TRBV7-2 and TRBJ2-7, with 9 bases identical to TRBD2. The CDR3 totals 15 residues. The germline CDR1 and CDR2 sequences are SGHTA and FQGNSA. The trim removed 5 bases at V and 0 bases at J, leaving 5 bases unmatched. CDR3 DNA sequence: TGTGCCAGCAGCGCAGTAGCGGGGGTCTCCTACGAGCAGTACTTC. Translating it yields CASSAVAGVSYEQYF.

V is TRBV21-1 and J is TRBJ2-7; TRBD2 is taken as the D call from the table, unchecked against the DNA. TRBV21-1 is tagged as a pseudogene. The CDR3 length is 13 residues. The DNA of the CDR3 is TGTGCCAGCAGCAGCTACTTCTCCTACGAGCAGTACTTC. Amino acids: CASSSYFSYEQYF.

V is TRBV27 and J is TRBJ2-7; D gene uncertain. The germline V gene has CDR1 MNHEY and CDR2 SMNVEV (reference sequence). With 6 bases removed from V and 0 bases from J, the gap between germline ends came to 15 bases. This CDR3 region has 15 residues. The CDR3 spells CASSATRVSSYEQYF. The DNA for the CDR3 is TGTGCCAGCAGCGCAACACGGGTGAGCTCCTACGAGCAGTACTTC.

The chain recombines TRBV5-5 with TRBJ1-1; no clear D. Germline V gene lookup returns CDR1 SGHKS and CDR2 YYEKEE (reference sequence). Trimming took off 0 bases at V and 0 bases at J, with 3 bases between the two ends. The length of the CDR3 is 13 residues. In nucleotides, the CDR3 is TGTGCCAGCAGCTTGGACATGAACACTGAAGCTTTCTTT. Translation gives CASSLDMNTEAFF.

The chain recombines TRBV12-5 with TRBJ1-1; D possibly corresponds to TRBD1 (6 bases). The CDR3 has 13 amino acids. Germline values: CDR1 LGHNT, CDR2 FRNRAP. V was shortened by 4 bases and J by 8 bases, with 14 bases between the two germline ends. This CDR3 reads CASGSVNTGEAFF. CDR3 sequence (DNA): TGTGCTAGTGGTTCGGTTAACACAGGGGAAGCTTTCTTT.

The gene calls are TRBV6-5 and TRBJ1-3; possible D gene TRBD1, 5 bases. This CDR3 comprises 15 residues. V was trimmed by 7 bases and J by 2 bases, leaving 15 bases between them. Germline CDR1 MNHEY, CDR2 SVGAGI. The CDR3 reads CASTQSGGTGNTIYF. For the CDR3, the DNA is TGTGCCAGCACTCAGAGCGGGGGGACTGGAAACACCATATATTTT.

The chain joins TRBV25-1 to TRBJ2-5; D remains ambiguous. The DNA end lines up better with TRBJ2-7; the J call may be wrong. The CDR3 runs 12 residues. CDR1 is MGHDK, CDR2 SYGVNS, per germline. The CDR3 reads CASSDPSGEQYF. CDR3 nucleotides: TGTGCCAGCAGTGATCCCTCTGGCGAGCAGTACTTC.

This clone was detected once. The chain employs TRBV19 and TRBJ1-4, with 10 bases aligning to TRBD1. CDR3 size: 15 residues. Trimming removed 3 bases from V and 6 bases from J; junction bases left unmatched: 4. Germline-derived CDR1 and CDR2 are LNHDA and SQIVND (reference sequence). The CDR3 DNA reads as TGTGCCAGTAGTATTGGGACAGGGGCCTATGAAAAACTGTTTTTT. This gives the protein CASSIGTGAYEKLFF.

V and J are TRBV5-8 and TRBJ2-1; no definite D call. The CDR3 extends over 15 amino acids. V was shortened by 4 bases and J by 7 bases, with 18 bases between the two germline ends. Germline assignment: CDR1 SGHTS and CDR2 YDEGEE. The CDR3 loop is CASSPVPLPRNEQFF. The CDR3 DNA sequence: TGTGCCAGCAGCCCCGTTCCACTACCCCGGAATGAGCAGTTCTTC.

The chain links TRBV5-1 to TRBJ2-1; 7 positions match TRBD1. This CDR3 is built from 15 residues. The V and J ends lost 4 bases and 1 base, in that order; junction bases with no gene match: 5. The germline gives CDR1 SGHRS, CDR2 YFSETQ. CDR3 bases: TGCGCCAGCAGCATCCGGGACAGATCCTACAATGAGCAGTTCTTC. Translating gives CASSIRDRSYNEQFF.

A single count supports this clone. The chain recombines TRBV19 with TRBJ1-5, with D unclear. V lost 3 bases, J lost 2 bases, and 14 bases lay in between. CDR1 and CDR2 from the germline V gene are LNHDA and SQIVND (reference sequence). This CDR3 comprises 16 residues. The CDR3: CASSIFLGVGNQPQHF. CDR3 in DNA: TGTGCCAGTAGTATTTTCCTAGGCGTTGGCAATCAGCCCCAGCATTTT.

V and J are TRBV9 and TRBJ2-7; D unclear. Trimming left V 2 bases short and J 2 bases short, with 11 bases between. CDR1 is SGDLS and CDR2 is YYNGEE in the germline V gene. This CDR3 region has 14 residues. CDR3 sequence: CASSVSHGAYEQYF. The CDR3 nucleotides are TGTGCCAGCAGCGTCAGCCATGGGGCCTACGAGCAGTACTTC.

Worth noting for this clone: At the DNA level, this CDR3 is encoded by other sequences in the same sample as well. The J gene is TRBJ2-7, the V gene TRBV10-1; D possibly matches TRBD1 or TRBD2 (5 bases each). V dropped 5 bases and J dropped 1 base, with 9 bases sitting between them. Germline V CDR1 and CDR2: WNHNN, SYGVQD (reference sequence). The CDR3 length is 13 residues. CDR3 amino acids: CASSPGPSYEQYF. The DNA for the CDR3 is TGCGCCAGCAGTCCGGGACCTTCCTACGAGCAGTACTTC.